This is a list of T cell receptor beta chains from one sample in a study of T cell responses to AZD1222 COVID-19 vaccine. Data came from immunoSEQ multiplex PCR; TCRdb stores just in-frame clones and leaves some out. The sample has approximately 17,000 clones, over 60% seen once; the top ten hold approximately 15%. The specimen comprised peripheral blood, sampled 28 days after the second AZD1222 dose. The source is an adult who received the AZD1222 COVID-19 vaccine. Both conserved end residues are part of each CDR3. D genes are given only for firm matches. Rows may omit the clone size; those that give it use once, few, many or a size class.

CDR3 protein	CDR3 DNA	clone size	J gene	V gene	D gene
CASTKGTTGNQPQHF	TGTGCCAGCACCAAAGGGACGACTGGGAATCAGCCCCAGCATTTT	once	TRBJ1-5	TRBV6-5	NA
CASSPLTSSNEQFF	TGTGCCAGCTCACCACTCACCAGCAGCAATGAGCAGTTCTTC	NA	TRBJ2-1	TRBV18	NA
CASTMGTETYEQYF	TGTGCCAGCACTATGGGGACGGAGACCTACGAGCAGTACTTC	NA	TRBJ2-7	TRBV5-6	NA
CASSQAPGQPYGYTF	TGCGCCAGCAGCCAAGCCCCGGGACAACCTTATGGCTACACCTTC	NA	TRBJ1-2	TRBV4-1	NA
CASSRNRQETQYF	TGTGCCAGCAGTCGTAACAGACAAGAGACCCAGTACTTC	NA	TRBJ2-5	TRBV27	NA
CATSTDVIQPQHF	TGTGCCACCTCAACGGACGTCATACAGCCCCAGCATTTT	NA	TRBJ1-5	TRBV15	NA
CATRDTLTGELFF	TGTGCCACCAGGGACACGTTGACCGGGGAGCTGTTTTTT	NA	TRBJ2-2	TRBV24-1	NA
CASSPRTSGGPSYNEQFF	TGTGCCAGCAGCCCTCGGACTAGCGGGGGTCCATCCTACAATGAGCAGTTCTTC	NA	TRBJ2-1	TRBV7-9	TRBD2
CASSFEAGGPYEQYF	TGTGCCAGCAGCTTTGAGGCGGGGGGTCCGTACGAGCAGTACTTC	NA	TRBJ2-7	TRBV7-2	TRBD2
CASSPEASLEELFF	TGTGCCAGCAGCCCAGAGGCCTCGCTCGAGGAGCTGTTTTTT	NA	TRBJ2-2	TRBV9	NA
CASSLAAGYEQYF	TGCGCCAGCAGCTTGGCTGCGGGTTACGAGCAGTACTTC	NA	TRBJ2-7	TRBV5-1	NA
CASSLGTSGGTSQETQYF	TGTGCCAGCAGCTTGGGGACTAGCGGGGGGACCTCCCAAGAGACCCAGTACTTC	NA	TRBJ2-5	TRBV5-8	TRBD2
CASSEGQGEGETQYF	TGTGCCAGCTCAGAAGGACAGGGCGAGGGGGAGACCCAGTACTTC	once	TRBJ2-5	TRBV18	TRBD1
CASSQLAGNQPQHF	TGCGCCAGCAGTCAATTAGCGGGGAATCAGCCCCAGCATTTT	NA	TRBJ1-5	TRBV23-1	NA
CASRTTSGGTIQYF	TGTGCCAGCAGGACGACTAGCGGGGGTACCATTCAGTACTTC	NA	TRBJ2-4	TRBV6-5	TRBD2
CASSPDTYNEQFF	TGTGCCAGCAGCCCGGACACCTACAATGAGCAGTTCTTC	NA	TRBJ2-1	TRBV7-9	NA
CASSPSDDLSYEQYF	TGTGCCAGTAGTCCCTCTGACGATCTTTCCTACGAGCAGTACTTC	NA	TRBJ2-7	TRBV19	NA
CASSAGGVFDTQYF	TGCGCCAGCAGCGCCGGCGGGGTATTCGATACGCAGTATTTT	NA	TRBJ2-3	TRBV5-1	NA
CASSDTGGGIEAFF	TGTGCCAGTAGTGATACAGGGGGCGGAATCGAAGCTTTCTTT	NA	TRBJ1-1	TRBV19	TRBD1
CASPPEVGNYGYTF	TGTGCCAGCCCCCCAGAAGTAGGGAACTATGGCTACACCTTC	NA	TRBJ1-2	TRBV7-2	NA
CSVPAPGEKLFF	TGCAGCGTTCCAGCCCCGGGGGAAAAACTGTTTTTT	NA	TRBJ1-4	TRBV29-1	NA
CASSVVLQGAHNEKLFF	TGTGCCAGCAGTGTGGTCTTACAGGGGGCTCATAATGAAAAACTGTTTTTT	NA	TRBJ1-4	TRBV2	TRBD1
CASSRDGGNTGELFF	TGTGCCAGCAGCCGCGACGGGGGAAACACCGGGGAGCTGTTTTTT	NA	TRBJ2-2	TRBV11-2	NA
CATSRDGTLTDTQYF	TGTGCCACCAGCAGAGACGGGACCCTCACAGATACGCAGTATTTT	NA	TRBJ2-3	TRBV15	NA
CAISTGPSSYNEQFF	TGTGCCATTTCGACGGGTCCCAGCTCCTACAATGAGCAGTTCTTC	once	TRBJ2-1	TRBV28	NA
CASNPGRGEAFF	TGTGCCAGCAACCCTGGAAGAGGGGAAGCTTTCTTT	once	TRBJ1-1	TRBV12-3/TRBV12-4	NA
CASSLLDRDGYEQYF	TGTGCCAGCAGCTTGTTGGACAGGGACGGCTACGAGCAGTACTTC	NA	TRBJ2-7	TRBV5-4	TRBD1
CASSVGFDGETQYF	TGCGCCAGCAGCGTGGGGTTTGATGGGGAGACCCAGTACTTC	NA	TRBJ2-5	TRBV5-1	NA
CASSQVSYEKLFF	TGCGCCAGCAGCCAAGTCAGTTATGAAAAACTGTTTTTT	NA	TRBJ1-4	TRBV4-3	NA
CASSSFRGATSTNEKLFF	TGTGCCAGCAGTTCCTTCCGGGGGGCGACTTCAACTAATGAAAAACTGTTTTTT	once	TRBJ1-4	TRBV28	NA
CASSLATGTRDNEQFF	TGTGCCAGCAGCTTAGCCACCGGGACTCGGGACAATGAGCAGTTCTTC	NA	TRBJ2-1	TRBV7-2	NA
CASSPHWTDADYGYTF	TGTGCCAGCAGCCCCCACTGGACAGATGCGGACTATGGCTACACCTTC	few	TRBJ1-2	TRBV7-6	NA
CATSEHGQGKWDYEQYF	TGTGCCACCAGTGAACACGGACAGGGAAAATGGGACTACGAGCAGTACTTC	few	TRBJ2-7	TRBV24-1	TRBD1
CASSFGTDTQYF	TGTGCCAGCAGTTTCGGTACAGATACGCAGTATTTT	NA	TRBJ2-3	TRBV12-3/TRBV12-4	NA
CASSLIPSQRGYQETQYF	TGTGCCAGCAGTTTAATTCCCAGCCAGCGGGGGTACCAAGAGACCCAGTACTTC	NA	TRBJ2-5	TRBV27	TRBD2
CASGLGGRAYGYTF	TGTGCCAGCGGCTTGGGGGGGCGTGCCTATGGCTACACCTTC	once	TRBJ1-2	TRBV11-2	NA
CASSATGGVSPLHF	TGTGCCAGCAGCGCCACAGGGGGCGTTTCACCCCTCCACTTT	NA	TRBJ1-6	TRBV4-2	TRBD1
CASSKAPTTPDCEQFF	TGCGCCAGCAGTAAGGCCCCGACGACACCAGATTGCGAGCAGTTCTTC	NA	TRBJ2-1	TRBV23-1	NA
CASSDLFGNQPQHF	TGTGCCAGCAGTGATCTCTTTGGTAATCAGCCCCAGCATTTT	NA	TRBJ1-5	TRBV2	NA
CASSEQQGRTNYGYTF	TGTGCCAGCAGTGAACAACAGGGAAGGACTAACTATGGCTACACCTTC	NA	TRBJ1-2	TRBV28	NA
CASSLDEKGEEWANYGYTF	TGCGCCAGCAGCCTGGATGAGAAGGGTGAGGAGTGGGCAAACTATGGCTACACCTTC	NA	TRBJ1-2	TRBV4-3	NA
CASSPSLGSTDTQYF	TGCGCCAGCAGCCCATCCTTGGGTTCCACAGATACGCAGTATTTT	NA	TRBJ2-3	TRBV5-1	NA
CAISELAASGGVTDTQYF	TGTGCCATCAGTGAGCTCGCAGCTAGCGGGGGAGTCACAGATACGCAGTATTTT	NA	TRBJ2-3	TRBV10-3	TRBD2
CASSIYGRGITEAFF	TGTGCCAGTAGTATTTATGGCAGGGGGATCACTGAAGCTTTCTTT	NA	TRBJ1-1	TRBV19	TRBD1
CASSFPRHGYTF	TGTGCCAGCAGTTTCCCGCGACATGGCTACACCTTC	NA	TRBJ1-2	TRBV12-3/TRBV12-4	NA
CAQMNTEAFF	TGTGCCCAAATGAACACTGAAGCTTTCTTT	few	TRBJ1-1	TRBV30	NA
CASTLGGANTGELFF	TGTGCCAGCACCCTAGGGGGAGCGAACACCGGGGAGCTGTTTTTT	NA	TRBJ2-2	TRBV6-5	NA
CASSFAAGGGGGELFF	TGTGCCAGCAGTTTTGCGGCAGGGGGCGGGGGCGGGGAGCTGTTTTTT	once	TRBJ2-2	TRBV27	NA
CASSYSVENTEAFF	TGTGCCAGCAGTTACTCTGTAGAGAACACTGAAGCTTTCTTT	NA	TRBJ1-1	TRBV6-6	NA
CASSYRRGGYNEQFF	TGTGCCAGCAGCTACCGACGCGGAGGATACAATGAGCAGTTCTTC	once	TRBJ2-1	TRBV7-2	NA
CASSYSRKRGLGYTF	TGTGCCAGCAGTTACTCGAGGAAAAGGGGGCTTGGCTACACCTTC	NA	TRBJ1-2	TRBV6-2/TRBV6-3	TRBD1
CASSPQGQIYGYTF	TGTGCCAGCAGCCCCCAGGGACAGATTTATGGCTACACCTTC	few	TRBJ1-2	TRBV3-1/TRBV3-2	TRBD1
CASSQDSRTSQHF	TGTGCCAGCAGCCAAGATAGCAGAACGTCCCAGCATTTT	once	TRBJ1-5	TRBV4-2	NA